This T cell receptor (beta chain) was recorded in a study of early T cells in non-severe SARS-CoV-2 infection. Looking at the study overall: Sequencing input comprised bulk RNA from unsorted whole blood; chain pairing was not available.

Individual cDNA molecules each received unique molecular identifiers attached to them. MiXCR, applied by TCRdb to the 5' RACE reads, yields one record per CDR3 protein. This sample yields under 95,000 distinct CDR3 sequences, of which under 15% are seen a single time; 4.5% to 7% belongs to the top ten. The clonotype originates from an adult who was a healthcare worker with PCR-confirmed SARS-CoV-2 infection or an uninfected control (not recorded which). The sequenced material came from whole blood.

For the CDR3, the DNA is TGCGCCAGCAGCTTGGGGCCGGGGAATGAAAAACTGTTTTTT. The encoded protein is CASSLGPGNEKLFF. The V call is TRBV5-1, the J call TRBJ1-4; D ambiguous. V dropped 0 bases and J dropped 5 bases, with 8 bases sitting between them. Germline V gene data show CDR1 as SGHRS and CDR2 as YFSETQ. CDR3 length: 14 residues.